The sequence of this TCR beta chain was determined in a study of chemoradiotherapy in HPV16-positive cancers. J gave up 5 bases and V 5 bases, and 10 bases lay outside the gene matches. Germline V CDR1 and CDR2: LGHNA, YNFKEQ. This CDR3 has 15 amino acids. Clones were read by immunoSEQ multiplex PCR, and TCRdb kept only the in-frame ones, dropping some. The data hold around 14,000 clones, with just over 90% observed a single time. The chain couples TRBV4-2 to TRBJ2-5; TRBD2 matches at 8 bases. Sequences were derived from blood, sampled from a patient who underwent chemoradiotherapy. This TCR was sampled from a human donor with HPV-associated anogenital cancer. The CDR3 sequence is CASSEFGGAWETQYF. The CDR3, as DNA: TGTGCCAGCAGCGAATTCGGGGGGGCCTGGGAGACCCAGTACTTC.